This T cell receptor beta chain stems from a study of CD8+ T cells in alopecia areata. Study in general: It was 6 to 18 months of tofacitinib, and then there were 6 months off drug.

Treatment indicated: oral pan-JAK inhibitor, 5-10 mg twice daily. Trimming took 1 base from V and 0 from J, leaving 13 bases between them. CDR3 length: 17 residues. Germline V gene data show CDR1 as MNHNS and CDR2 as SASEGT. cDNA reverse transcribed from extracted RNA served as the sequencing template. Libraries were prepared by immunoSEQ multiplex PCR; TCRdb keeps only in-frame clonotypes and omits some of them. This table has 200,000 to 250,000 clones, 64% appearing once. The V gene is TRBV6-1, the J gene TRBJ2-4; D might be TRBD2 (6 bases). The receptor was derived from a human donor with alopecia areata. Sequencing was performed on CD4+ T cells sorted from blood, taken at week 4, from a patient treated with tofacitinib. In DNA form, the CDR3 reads TGTGCCAGCAGTGAAGGGGAGGCAATCCTAGCCAAAAACATTCAGTACTTC. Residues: CASSEGEAILAKNIQYF.